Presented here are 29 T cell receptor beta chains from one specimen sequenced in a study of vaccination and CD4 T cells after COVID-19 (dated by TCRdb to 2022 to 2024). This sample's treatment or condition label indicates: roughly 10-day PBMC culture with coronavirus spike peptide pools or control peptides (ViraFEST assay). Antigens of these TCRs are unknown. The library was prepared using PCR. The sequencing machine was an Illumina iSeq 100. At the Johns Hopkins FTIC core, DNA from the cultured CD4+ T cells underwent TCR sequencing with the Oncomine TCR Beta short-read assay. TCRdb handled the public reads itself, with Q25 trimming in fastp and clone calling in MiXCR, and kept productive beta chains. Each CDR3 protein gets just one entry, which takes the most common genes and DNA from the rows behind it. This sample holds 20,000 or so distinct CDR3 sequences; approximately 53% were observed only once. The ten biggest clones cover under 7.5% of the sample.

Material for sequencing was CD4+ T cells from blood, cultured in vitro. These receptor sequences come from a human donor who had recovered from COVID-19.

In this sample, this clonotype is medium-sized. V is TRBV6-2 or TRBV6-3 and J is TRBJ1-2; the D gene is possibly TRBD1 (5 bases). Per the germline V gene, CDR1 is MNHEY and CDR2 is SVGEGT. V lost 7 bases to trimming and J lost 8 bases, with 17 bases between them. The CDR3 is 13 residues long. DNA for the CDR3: TGTGCCAGCACCCAGGGCCGCGACAGAGGCTACACCTTC. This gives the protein CASTQGRDRGYTF.

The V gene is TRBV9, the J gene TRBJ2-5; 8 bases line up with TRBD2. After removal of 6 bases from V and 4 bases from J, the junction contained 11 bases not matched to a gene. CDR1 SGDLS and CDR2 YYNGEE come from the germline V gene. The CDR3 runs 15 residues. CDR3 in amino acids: CASILSGSVGETQYF. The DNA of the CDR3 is TGTGCCAGCATCCTCAGCGGGAGCGTAGGAGAGACCCAGTACTTC.

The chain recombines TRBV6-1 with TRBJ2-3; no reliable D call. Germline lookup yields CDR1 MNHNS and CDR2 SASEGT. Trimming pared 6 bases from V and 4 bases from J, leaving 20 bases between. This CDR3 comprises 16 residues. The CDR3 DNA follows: TGTGCCAGCAGCCCTATCTACTTCCCCGGAGCAGATACGCAGTATTTT. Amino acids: CASSPIYFPGADTQYF.

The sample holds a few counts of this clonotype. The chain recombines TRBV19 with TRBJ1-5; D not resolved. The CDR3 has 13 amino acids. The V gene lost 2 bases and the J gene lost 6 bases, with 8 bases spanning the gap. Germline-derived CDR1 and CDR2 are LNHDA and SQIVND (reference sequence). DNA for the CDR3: TGTGCCAGTAGTATATCGAATCGTCAGCCCCAGCATTTT. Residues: CASSISNRQPQHF.

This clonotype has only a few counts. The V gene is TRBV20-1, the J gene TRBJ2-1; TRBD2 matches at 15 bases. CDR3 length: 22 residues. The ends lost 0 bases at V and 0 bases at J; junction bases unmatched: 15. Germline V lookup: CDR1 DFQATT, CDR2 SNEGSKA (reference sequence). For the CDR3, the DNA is TGCAGTGCTAGAGATCGCAGGACTAGCGGGAGGGCTTATGGGCGCTCCTACAATGAGCAGTTCTTC. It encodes CSARDRRTSGRAYGRSYNEQFF.

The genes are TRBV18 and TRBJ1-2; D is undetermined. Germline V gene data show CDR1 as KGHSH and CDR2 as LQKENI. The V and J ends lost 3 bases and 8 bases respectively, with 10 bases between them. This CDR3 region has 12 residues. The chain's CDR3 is CASSPNRDGYTF. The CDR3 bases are TGTGCCAGCTCACCCAACAGAGACGGCTACACCTTC.

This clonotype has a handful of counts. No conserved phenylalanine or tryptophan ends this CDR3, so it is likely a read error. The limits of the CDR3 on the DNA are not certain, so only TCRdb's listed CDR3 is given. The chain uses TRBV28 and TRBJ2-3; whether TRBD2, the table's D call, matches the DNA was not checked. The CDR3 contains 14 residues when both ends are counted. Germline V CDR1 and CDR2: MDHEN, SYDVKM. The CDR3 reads CASTGLRDLGLEEI.

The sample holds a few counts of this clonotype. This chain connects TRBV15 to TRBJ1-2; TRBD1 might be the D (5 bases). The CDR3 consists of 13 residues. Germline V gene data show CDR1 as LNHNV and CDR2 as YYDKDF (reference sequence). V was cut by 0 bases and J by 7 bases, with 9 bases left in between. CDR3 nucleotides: TGTGCCACCAGCAGAGATGCAGGGTCTGGCTACACCTTC. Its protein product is CATSRDAGSGYTF.

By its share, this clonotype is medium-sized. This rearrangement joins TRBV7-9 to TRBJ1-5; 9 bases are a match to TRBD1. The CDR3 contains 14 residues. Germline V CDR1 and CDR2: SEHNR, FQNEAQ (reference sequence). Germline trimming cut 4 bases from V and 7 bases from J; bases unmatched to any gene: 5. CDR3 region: CASSYRGPGQPQHF. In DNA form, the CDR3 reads TGTGCCAGCAGCTACAGGGGGCCGGGGCAGCCCCAGCATTTT. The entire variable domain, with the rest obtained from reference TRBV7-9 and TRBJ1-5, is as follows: DTGVSQNPRHKITKRGQNVTFRCDPISEHNRLYWYRQTLGQGPEFLTYFQNEAQLEKSRLLSDRFSAERPKGSFSTLEIQRTEQGDSAMYLCASSYRGPGQPQHFGDGTRLSIL.

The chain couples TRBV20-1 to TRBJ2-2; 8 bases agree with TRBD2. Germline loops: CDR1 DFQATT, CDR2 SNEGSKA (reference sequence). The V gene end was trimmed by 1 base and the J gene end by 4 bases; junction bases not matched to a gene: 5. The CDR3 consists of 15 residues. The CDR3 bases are TGCAGTGCTAGAGCGGGAGGGCCAGTCACCGGGGAGCTGTTTTTT. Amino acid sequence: CSARAGGPVTGELFF.

CDR3 sequence (DNA): TGTGCCAGCAGCCAAAAGCCCGAGGCTTTCTTT. Its protein is CASSQKPEAFF. The chain has TRBV28 and TRBJ1-1; no clear D. With 6 bases removed from V and 11 bases from J, the gap between germline ends came to 13 bases. From germline, CDR1 is MDHEN and CDR2 SYDVKM. This CDR3 has 11 residues.

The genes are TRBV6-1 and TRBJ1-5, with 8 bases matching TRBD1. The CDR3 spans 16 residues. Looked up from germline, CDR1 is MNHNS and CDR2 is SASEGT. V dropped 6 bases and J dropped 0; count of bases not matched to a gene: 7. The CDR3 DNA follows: TGTGCCAGCAGGGATGGGACAGGAGGTAGCAATCAGCCCCAGCATTTT. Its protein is CASRDGTGGSNQPQHF.

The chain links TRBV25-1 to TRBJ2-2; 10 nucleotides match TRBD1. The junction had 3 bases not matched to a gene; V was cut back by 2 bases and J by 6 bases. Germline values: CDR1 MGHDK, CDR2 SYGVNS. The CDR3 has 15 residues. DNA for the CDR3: TGTGCCAGCAGTGAAGGGACAGGGGTTCCCGGGGAGCTGTTTTTT. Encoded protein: CASSEGTGVPGELFF.

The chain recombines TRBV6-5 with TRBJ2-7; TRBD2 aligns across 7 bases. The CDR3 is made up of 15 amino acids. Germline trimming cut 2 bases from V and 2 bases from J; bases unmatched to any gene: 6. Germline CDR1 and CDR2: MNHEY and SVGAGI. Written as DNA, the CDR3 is TGTGCCAGCAGTTACCAAGCGGGGAACCCCTACGAGCAGTACTTC. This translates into CASSYQAGNPYEQYF.

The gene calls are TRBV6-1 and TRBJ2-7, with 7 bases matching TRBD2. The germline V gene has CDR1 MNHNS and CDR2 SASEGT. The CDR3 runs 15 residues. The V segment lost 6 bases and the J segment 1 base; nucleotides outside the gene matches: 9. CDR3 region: CASSPGLRESYEQYF. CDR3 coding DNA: TGTGCCAGCAGCCCTGGTTTGCGGGAGTCCTACGAGCAGTACTTC.

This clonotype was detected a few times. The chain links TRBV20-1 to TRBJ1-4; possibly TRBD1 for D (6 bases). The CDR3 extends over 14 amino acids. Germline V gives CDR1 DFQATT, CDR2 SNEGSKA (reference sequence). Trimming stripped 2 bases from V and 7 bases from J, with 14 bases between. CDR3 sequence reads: CSARHSGEGEKLFF. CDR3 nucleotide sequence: TGCAGTGCTAGACACTCAGGGGAAGGTGAAAAACTGTTTTTT.

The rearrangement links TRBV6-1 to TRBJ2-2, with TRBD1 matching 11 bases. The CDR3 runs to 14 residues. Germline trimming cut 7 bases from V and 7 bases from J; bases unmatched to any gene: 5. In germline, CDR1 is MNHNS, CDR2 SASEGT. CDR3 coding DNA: TGTGCCAGCAAGGGACAGGGGGAAGTCGGGGAGCTGTTTTTT. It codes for CASKGQGEVGELFF.

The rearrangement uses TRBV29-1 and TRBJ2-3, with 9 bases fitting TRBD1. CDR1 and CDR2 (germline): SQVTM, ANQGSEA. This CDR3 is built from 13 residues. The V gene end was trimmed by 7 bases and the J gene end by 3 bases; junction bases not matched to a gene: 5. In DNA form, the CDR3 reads TGCAGCGCTGGACAGGGGAAGACAGATACGCAGTATTTT. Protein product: CSAGQGKTDTQYF.

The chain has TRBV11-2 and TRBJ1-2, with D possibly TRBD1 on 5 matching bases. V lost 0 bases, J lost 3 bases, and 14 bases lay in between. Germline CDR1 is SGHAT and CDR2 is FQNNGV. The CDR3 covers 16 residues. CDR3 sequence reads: CASSLDPLQVYYGYTF. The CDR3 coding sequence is TGTGCCAGCAGCTTAGACCCCCTACAGGTTTACTATGGCTACACCTTC.

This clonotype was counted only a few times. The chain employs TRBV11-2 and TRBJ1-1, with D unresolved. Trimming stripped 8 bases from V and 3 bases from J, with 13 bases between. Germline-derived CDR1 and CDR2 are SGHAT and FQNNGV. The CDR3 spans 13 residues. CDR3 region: CASGLTRDTEAFF. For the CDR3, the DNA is TGTGCCAGCGGCCTAACTCGGGACACTGAAGCTTTCTTT. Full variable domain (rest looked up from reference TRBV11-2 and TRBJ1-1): EAGVAQSPRYKIIEKRQSVAFWCNPISGHATLYWYQQILGQGPKLLIQFQNNGVVDDSQLPKDRFSAERLKGVDSTLKIQPAKLEDSAVYLCASGLTRDTEAFFGQGTRLTVV.

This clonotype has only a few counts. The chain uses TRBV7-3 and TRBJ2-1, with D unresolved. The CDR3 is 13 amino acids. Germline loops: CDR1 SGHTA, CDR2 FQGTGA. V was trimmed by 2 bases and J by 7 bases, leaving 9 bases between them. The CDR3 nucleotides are TGTGCCAGCAGCTTATACTGGGGTAATGAGCAGTTCTTC. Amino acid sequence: CASSLYWGNEQFF.

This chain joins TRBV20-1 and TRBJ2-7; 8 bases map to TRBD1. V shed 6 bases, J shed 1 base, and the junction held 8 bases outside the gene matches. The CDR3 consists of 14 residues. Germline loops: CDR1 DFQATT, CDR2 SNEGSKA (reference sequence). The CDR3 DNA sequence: TGCAGTGCCCACGACAGGGGCTTTTCCTACGAGCAGTACTTC. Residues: CSAHDRGFSYEQYF.

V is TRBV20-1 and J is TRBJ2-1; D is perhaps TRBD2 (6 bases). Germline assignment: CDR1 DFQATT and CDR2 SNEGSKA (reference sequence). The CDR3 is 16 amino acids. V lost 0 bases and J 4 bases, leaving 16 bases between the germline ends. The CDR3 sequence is CSARDGGIVFYNEQFF. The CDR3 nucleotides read TGCAGTGCTAGAGATGGGGGGATAGTATTTTACAATGAGCAGTTCTTC.

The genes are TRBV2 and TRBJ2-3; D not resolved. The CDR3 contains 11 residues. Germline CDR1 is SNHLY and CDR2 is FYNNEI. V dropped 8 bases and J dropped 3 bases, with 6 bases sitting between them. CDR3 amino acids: CASGLTDTQYF. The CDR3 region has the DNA TGTGCCAGCGGATTAACAGATACGCAGTATTTT.

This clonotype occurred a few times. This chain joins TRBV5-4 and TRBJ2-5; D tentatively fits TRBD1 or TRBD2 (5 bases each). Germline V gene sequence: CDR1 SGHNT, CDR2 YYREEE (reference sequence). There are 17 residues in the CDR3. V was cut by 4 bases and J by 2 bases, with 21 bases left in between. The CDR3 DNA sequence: TGTGCCAGCAGCCCGGGGCCAACGGGGACCCCGCAAGAGACCCAGTACTTC. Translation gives CASSPGPTGTPQETQYF.

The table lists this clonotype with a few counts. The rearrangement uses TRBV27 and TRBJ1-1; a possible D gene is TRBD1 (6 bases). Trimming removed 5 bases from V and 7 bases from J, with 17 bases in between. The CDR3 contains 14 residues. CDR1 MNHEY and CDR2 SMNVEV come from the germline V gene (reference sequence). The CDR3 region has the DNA TGTGCCAGCAGTCATCGGGGGCTTGAAGTTGAAGCTTTCTTT. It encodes CASSHRGLEVEAFF.

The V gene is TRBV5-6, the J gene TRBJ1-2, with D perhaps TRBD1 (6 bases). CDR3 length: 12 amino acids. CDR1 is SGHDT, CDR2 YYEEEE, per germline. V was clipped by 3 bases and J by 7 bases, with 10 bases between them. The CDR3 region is CASSWDIGGYTF. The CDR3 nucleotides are TGTGCCAGCAGCTGGGACATTGGTGGCTACACCTTC.

CDR3 in amino acids: CASSPQGLGEQYF. The CDR3 DNA reads as TGTGCCAGCAGCCCACAGGGTCTAGGGGAGCAGTACTTC. The chain combines TRBV7-2 with TRBJ2-7; D is perhaps TRBD1 (6 bases). Trimming removed 5 bases at V and 7 bases at J, with 15 bases between. CDR1 is SGHTA, CDR2 FQGNSA, per germline. The CDR3 contains 13 residues.

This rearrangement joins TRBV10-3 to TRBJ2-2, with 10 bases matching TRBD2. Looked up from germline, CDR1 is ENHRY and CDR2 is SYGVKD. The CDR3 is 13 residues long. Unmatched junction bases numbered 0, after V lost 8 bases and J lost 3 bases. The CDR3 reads CAIGLADTGELFF. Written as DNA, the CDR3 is TGTGCCATCGGACTAGCGGACACCGGGGAGCTGTTTTTT.